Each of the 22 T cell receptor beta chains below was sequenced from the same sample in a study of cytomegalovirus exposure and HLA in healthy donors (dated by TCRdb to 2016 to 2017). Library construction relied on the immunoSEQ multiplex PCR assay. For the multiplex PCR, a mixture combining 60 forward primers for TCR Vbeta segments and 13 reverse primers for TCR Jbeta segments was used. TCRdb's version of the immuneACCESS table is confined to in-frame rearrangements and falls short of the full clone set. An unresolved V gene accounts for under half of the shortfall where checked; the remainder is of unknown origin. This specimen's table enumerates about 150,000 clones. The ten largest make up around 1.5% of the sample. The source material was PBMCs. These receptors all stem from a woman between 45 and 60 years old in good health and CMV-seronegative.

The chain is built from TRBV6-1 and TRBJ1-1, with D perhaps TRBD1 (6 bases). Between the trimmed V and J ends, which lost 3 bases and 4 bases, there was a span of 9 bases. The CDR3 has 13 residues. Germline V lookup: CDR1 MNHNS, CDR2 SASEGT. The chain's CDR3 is CASSEGALTEAFF. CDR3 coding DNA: TGTGCCAGCAGTGAGGGGGCGCTCACTGAAGCTTTCTTT.

The CDR3 DNA reads as TGTGCCAGTAGTATCGGTCTAGCGGCCTCCTACGAGCAGTACTTC. Translating it yields CASSIGLAASYEQYF. The V gene is TRBV19, the J gene TRBJ2-7; 7 bases are a match to TRBD2. The V gene's germline CDR1 is LNHDA and CDR2 SQIVND (reference sequence). J gave up 0 bases and V 3 bases, and 5 bases lay outside the gene matches. The CDR3 sequence is 15 residues long.

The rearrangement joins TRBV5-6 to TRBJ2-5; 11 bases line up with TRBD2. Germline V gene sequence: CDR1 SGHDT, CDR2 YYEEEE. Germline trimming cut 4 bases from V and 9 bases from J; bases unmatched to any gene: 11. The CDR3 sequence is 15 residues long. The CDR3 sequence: CASSVGLAGRAAQYF. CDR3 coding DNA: TGTGCCAGCAGCGTTGGACTAGCGGGTCGGGCGGCCCAGTACTTC.

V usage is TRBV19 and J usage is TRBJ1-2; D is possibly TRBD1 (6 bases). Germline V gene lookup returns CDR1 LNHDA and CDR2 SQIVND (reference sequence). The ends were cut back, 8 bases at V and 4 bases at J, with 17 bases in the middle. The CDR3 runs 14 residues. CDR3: CASSQGLPIYGYTF. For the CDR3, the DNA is TGTGCCAGTTCACAGGGATTGCCCATCTATGGCTACACCTTC. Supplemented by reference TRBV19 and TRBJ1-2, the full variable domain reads DGGITQSPKYLFRKEGQNVTLSCEQNLNHDAMYWYRQDPGQGLRLIYYSQIVNDFQKGDIAEGYSVSREKKESFPLTVTSAQKNPTAFYLCASSQGLPIYGYTFGSGTRLTVV.

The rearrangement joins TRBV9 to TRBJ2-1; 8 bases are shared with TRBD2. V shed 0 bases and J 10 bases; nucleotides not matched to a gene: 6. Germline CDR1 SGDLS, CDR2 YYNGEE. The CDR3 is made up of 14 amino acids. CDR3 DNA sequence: TGTGCCAGCAGCGTAGTGACTACTAGCGGAGAGCAGTTCTTC. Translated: CASSVVTTSGEQFF.

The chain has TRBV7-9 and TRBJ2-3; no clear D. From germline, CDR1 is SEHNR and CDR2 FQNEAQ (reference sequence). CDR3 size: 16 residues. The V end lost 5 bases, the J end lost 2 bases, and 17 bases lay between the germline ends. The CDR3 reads CASSPSVVGVTDTQYF. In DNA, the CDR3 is TGTGCCAGCAGCCCCTCGGTGGTGGGCGTCACAGATACGCAGTATTTT.

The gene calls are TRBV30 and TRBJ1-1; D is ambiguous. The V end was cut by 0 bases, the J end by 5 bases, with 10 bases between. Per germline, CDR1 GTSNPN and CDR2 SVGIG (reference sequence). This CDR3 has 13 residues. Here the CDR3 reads CAWSVQATTEAFF. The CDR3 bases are TGTGCCTGGAGTGTCCAGGCTACGACTGAAGCTTTCTTT.

The CDR3 loop reads CASSNEREGYTF. The CDR3 DNA reads as TGTGCCAGCAGTAACGAAAGGGAGGGCTACACCTTC. The chain carries TRBV6-6 and TRBJ1-2; D is ambiguous. The CDR3 runs 12 residues. V was shortened by 5 bases and J by 8 bases, with 12 bases between the two germline ends. In germline, CDR1 is MNHNY, CDR2 SVGAGI (reference sequence).

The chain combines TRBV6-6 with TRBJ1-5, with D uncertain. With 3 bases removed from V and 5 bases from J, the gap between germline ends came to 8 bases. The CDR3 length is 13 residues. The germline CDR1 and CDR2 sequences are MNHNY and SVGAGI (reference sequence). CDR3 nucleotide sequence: TGTGCCAGCAGTTATACAGACGATCAGCCCCAGCATTTT. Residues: CASSYTDDQPQHF.

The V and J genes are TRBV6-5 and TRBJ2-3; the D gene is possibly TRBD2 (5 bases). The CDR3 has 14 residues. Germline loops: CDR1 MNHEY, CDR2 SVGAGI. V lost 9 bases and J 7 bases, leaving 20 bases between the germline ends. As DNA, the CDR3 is TGTGCCAGTGCTCCGGGCCGCGGAGGATATACGCAGTATTTT. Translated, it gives CASAPGRGGYTQYF.

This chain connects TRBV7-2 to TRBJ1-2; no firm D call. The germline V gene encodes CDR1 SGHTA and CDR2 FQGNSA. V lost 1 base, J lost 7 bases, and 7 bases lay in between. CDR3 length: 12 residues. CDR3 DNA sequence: TGTGCCAGCAGCTTAGGAGGAGTTGGCTACACCTTC. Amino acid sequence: CASSLGGVGYTF.

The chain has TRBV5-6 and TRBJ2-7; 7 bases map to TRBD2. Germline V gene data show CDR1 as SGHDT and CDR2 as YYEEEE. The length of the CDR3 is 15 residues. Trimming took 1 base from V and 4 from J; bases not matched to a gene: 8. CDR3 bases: TGTGCCAGCAGCTTGCTGTTGTGGGGGGGGTACGAGCAGTACTTC. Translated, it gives CASSLLLWGGYEQYF. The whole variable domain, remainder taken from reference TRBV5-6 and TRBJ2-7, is DAGVTQSPTHLIKTRGQQVTLRCSPKSGHDTVSWYQQALGQGPQFIFQYYEEEERQRGNFPDRFSGHQFPNYSSELNVNALLLGDSALYLCASSLLLWGGYEQYFGPGTRLTVT.

CDR3 residues: CASSYTPQGSYEQYF. The CDR3 DNA reads TGTGCCAGCAGTTACACCCCGCAGGGCTCCTACGAGCAGTACTTC. The chain couples TRBV6-5 to TRBJ2-7; the D gene is possibly TRBD1 (5 bases). This CDR3 is 15 amino acids long. CDR1 and CDR2 from the germline V gene are MNHEY and SVGAGI. Between the trimmed V and J ends, which lost 2 bases and 0 bases, there was a span of 11 bases.

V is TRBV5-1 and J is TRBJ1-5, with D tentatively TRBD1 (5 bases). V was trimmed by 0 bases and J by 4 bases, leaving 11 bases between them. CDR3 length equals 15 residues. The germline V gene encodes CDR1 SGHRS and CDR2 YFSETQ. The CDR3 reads CASSLDGAGNQPQHF. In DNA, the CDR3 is TGCGCCAGCAGCTTGGATGGGGCAGGGAATCAGCCCCAGCATTTT.

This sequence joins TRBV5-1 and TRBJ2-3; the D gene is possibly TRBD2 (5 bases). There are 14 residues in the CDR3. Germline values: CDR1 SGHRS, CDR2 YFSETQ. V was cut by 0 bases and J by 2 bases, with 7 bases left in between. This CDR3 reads CASSLGLSTDTQYF. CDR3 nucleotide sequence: TGCGCCAGCAGCTTGGGACTATCCACAGATACGCAGTATTTT.

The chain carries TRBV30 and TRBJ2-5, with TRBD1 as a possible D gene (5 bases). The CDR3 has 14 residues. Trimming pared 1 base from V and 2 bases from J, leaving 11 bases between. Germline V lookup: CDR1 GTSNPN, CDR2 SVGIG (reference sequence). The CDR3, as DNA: TGTGCCTGGAGTGCCGCAGCAGGGCAAGAGACCCAGTACTTC. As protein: CAWSAAAGQETQYF. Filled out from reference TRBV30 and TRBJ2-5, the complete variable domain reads SQTIHQWPATLVQPVGSPLSLECTVEGTSNPNLYWYRQAAGRGLQLLFYSVGIGQISSEVPQNLSASRPQDRQFILSSKKLLLSDSGFYLCAWSAAAGQETQYFGPGTRLLVL.

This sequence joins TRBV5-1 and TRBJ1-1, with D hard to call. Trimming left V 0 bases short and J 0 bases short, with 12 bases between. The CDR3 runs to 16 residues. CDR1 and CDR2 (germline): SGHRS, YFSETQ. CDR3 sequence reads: CASSLAGMVVNTEAFF. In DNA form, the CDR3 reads TGCGCCAGCAGCTTGGCCGGGATGGTCGTGAACACTGAAGCTTTCTTT.

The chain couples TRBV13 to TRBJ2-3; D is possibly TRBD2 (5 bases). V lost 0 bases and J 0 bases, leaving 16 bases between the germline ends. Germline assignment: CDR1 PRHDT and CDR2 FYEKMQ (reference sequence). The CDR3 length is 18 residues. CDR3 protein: CASSLGEGVVRSTDTQYF. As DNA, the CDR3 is TGTGCCAGCAGCTTAGGCGAGGGAGTAGTGAGAAGCACAGATACGCAGTATTTT. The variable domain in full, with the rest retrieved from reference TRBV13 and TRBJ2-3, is AAGVIQSPRHLIKEKRETATLKCYPIPRHDTVYWYQQGPGQDPQFLISFYEKMQSDKGSIPDRFSAQQFSDYHSELNMSSLELGDSALYFCASSLGEGVVRSTDTQYFGPGTRLTVL.

The CDR3 protein is CASSVSRTSRDEQFF. The CDR3 DNA reads as TGTGCCAGCAGCGTTTCCCGGACTAGCAGGGATGAGCAGTTCTTC. The rearrangement joins TRBV9 to TRBJ2-1, with 8 nucleotides matching TRBD2. Looked up from germline, CDR1 is SGDLS and CDR2 is YYNGEE. Trimming cost V 2 bases and J 8 bases; bases outside gene matches: 9. This CDR3 region has 15 residues.

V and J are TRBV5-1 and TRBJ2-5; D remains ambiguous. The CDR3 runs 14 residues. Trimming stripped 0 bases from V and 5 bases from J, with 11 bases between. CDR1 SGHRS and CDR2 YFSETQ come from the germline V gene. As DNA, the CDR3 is TGCGCCAGCAGCTTGGCTCTAGTTCGGGAGACCCAGTACTTC. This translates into CASSLALVRETQYF.

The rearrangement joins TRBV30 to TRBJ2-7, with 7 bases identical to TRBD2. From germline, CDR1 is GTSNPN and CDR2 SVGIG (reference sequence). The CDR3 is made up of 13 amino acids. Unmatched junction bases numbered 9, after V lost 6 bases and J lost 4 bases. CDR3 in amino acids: CACLAWGGYEQYF. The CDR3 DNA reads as TGTGCCTGCCTAGCATGGGGGGGGTACGAGCAGTACTTC.

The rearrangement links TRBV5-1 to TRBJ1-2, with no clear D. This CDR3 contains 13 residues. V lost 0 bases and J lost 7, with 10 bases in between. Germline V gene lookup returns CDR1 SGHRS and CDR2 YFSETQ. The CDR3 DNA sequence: TGCGCCAGCAGCTTGGAGGCGGCCAGTGGCTACACCTTC. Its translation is CASSLEAASGYTF.